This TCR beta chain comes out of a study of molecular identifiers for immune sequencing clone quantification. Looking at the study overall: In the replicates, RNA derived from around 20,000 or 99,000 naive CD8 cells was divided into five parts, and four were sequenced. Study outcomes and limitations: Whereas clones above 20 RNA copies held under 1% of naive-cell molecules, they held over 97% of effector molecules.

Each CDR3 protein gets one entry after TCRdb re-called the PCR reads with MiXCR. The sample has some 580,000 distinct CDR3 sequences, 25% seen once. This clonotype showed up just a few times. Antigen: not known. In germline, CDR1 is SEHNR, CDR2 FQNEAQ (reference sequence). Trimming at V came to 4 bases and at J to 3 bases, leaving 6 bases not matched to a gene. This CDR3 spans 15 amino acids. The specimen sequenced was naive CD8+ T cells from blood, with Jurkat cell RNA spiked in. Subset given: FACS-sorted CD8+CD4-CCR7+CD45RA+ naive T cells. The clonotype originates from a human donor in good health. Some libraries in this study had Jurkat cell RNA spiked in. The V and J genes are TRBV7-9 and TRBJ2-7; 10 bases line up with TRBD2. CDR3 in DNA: TGTGCCAGCAGCTGGGCCCCTAGCGGGGGCTACGAGCAGTACTTC. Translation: CASSWAPSGGYEQYF.